Shown below are 25 T cell receptor beta chains from a single sample sequenced in a study of blood T cell dynamics during melanoma immunotherapy. The data were produced by immunoSEQ multiplex PCR, yet TCRdb's version contains in-frame clones alone and is incomplete. Among more than 9,000 clones listed, approximately 86% were seen once. Time point here: pre-treatment baseline. Here the sequenced sample was blood, taken from a patient treated with checkpoint blockade. The origin of the receptors is a human donor with melanoma.

For this clone: At one end the junction does not follow the germline gene, possibly because of a read error. The chain is built from TRBV10-3 and TRBJ2-3; 9 bases are shared with TRBD2. CDR1 and CDR2 (germline): ENHRY, SYGVKD. The CDR3 covers 16 residues. Here the CDR3 reads CASSYILAGPTDTQYF. DNA of the CDR3: TGTGCCAGCAGTTACATCCTAGCGGGGCCAACAGATACGCAGTATTTT.

This chain links TRBV6-5 with TRBJ2-3; 8 bases line up with TRBD2. Trimming removed 10 bases from V and 6 bases from J; junction bases left unmatched: 6. This CDR3 is 12 amino acids long. Per germline, CDR1 MNHEY and CDR2 SVGAGI. Written as DNA, the CDR3 is TGTGCCACGGTAGCGGGGTCGGATACGCAGTATTTT. This translates into CATVAGSDTQYF.

This clone was picked up one time. The V call is TRBV19, the J call TRBJ1-2; D is unresolved. V was clipped by 3 bases and J by 4 bases, with 3 bases between them. The CDR3 runs to 11 residues. Germline V gene lookup returns CDR1 LNHDA and CDR2 SQIVND (reference sequence). The CDR3 nucleotides are TGTGCCAGTAGTATCATCTATGGCTACACCTTC. It yields the protein CASSIIYGYTF.

The J gene is TRBJ2-1, the V gene TRBV27, with 9 nucleotides matching TRBD2. This CDR3 contains 17 residues. With V trimmed by 1 base and J by 6 bases, 10 bases remained unmatched. Germline assignment: CDR1 MNHEY and CDR2 SMNVEV (reference sequence). CDR3: CASSLYGRGGLGNEQFF. CDR3 DNA: TGTGCCAGCAGTTTATATGGGCGGGGGGGCCTTGGCAATGAGCAGTTCTTC.

As regards this clone: The same CDR3 is also encoded by other DNA sequences in this sample. The chain uses TRBV30 and TRBJ2-7; D remains unclear. The CDR3 has 12 residues. V shed 0 bases and J shed 4 bases, with 7 bases lying between them. Germline lookup yields CDR1 GTSNPN and CDR2 SVGIG (reference sequence). The CDR3 DNA sequence: TGTGCCTGGAGTGTACGAGAATACGAGCAGTACTTC. This translates into CAWSVREYEQYF.

The chain couples TRBV25-1 to TRBJ2-7; D gene uncertain. CDR1 is MGHDK, CDR2 SYGVNS, per germline. There are 11 residues in the CDR3. Trimming shortened V by 6 bases and J by 5 bases, and 8 bases separated the two germline ends. The CDR3 here is CASSETHEQYF. The CDR3 bases are TGTGCCAGCAGCGAGACCCACGAGCAGTACTTC.

The chain joins TRBV29-1 to TRBJ1-1; possible D gene TRBD1, 6 bases. Germline CDR1 and CDR2: SQVTM and ANQGSEA. V lost 3 bases and J lost 5, with 13 bases in between. This CDR3 contains 13 residues. The CDR3 sequence is CSVEKGVGTEAFF. CDR3 bases: TGCAGCGTTGAGAAGGGGGTAGGGACTGAAGCTTTCTTT.

V and J are TRBV2 and TRBJ2-2, with 7 bases matching TRBD2. The germline V gene encodes CDR1 SNHLY and CDR2 FYNNEI. J gave up 0 bases and V 3 bases, and 4 bases lay outside the gene matches. This CDR3 is 16 amino acids long. The CDR3 nucleotides are TGTGCCAGCAGTGAGTTTGCGGGGGCGAACACCGGGGAGCTGTTTTTT. It yields the protein CASSEFAGANTGELFF.

This chain joins TRBV6-6 and TRBJ1-2; D is uncertain. The CDR3 spans 11 residues. V lost 6 bases and J lost 7, with 9 bases in between. The germline V gene has CDR1 MNHNY and CDR2 SVGAGI (reference sequence). The chain's CDR3 is CASRLDGGYTF. The DNA of the CDR3 is TGTGCCAGCAGGCTAGACGGTGGCTACACCTTC.

CDR3 coding DNA: TGTGCCAGCAGTTACGACCAGGACTACGAGCAGTACTTC. Translation: CASSYDQDYEQYF. The chain uses TRBV5-8 and TRBJ2-7, with no clear D. Trimming shortened V by 5 bases and J by 3 bases, and 12 bases separated the two germline ends. The CDR3 is 13 residues long. Germline lookup yields CDR1 SGHTS and CDR2 YDEGEE.

The chain has TRBV9 and TRBJ2-3; 14 bases are a match to TRBD2. The V and J ends lost 3 bases and 12 bases, in that order; junction bases with no gene match: 6. This CDR3 comprises 14 residues. Germline V gene data show CDR1 as SGDLS and CDR2 as YYNGEE. The CDR3: CASSARLAGGPQYF. The DNA of the CDR3 is TGTGCCAGCAGCGCCCGACTAGCGGGGGGGCCCCAGTATTTT.

The V call is TRBV6-5, the J call TRBJ1-2; D not resolved. The germline V and J ends were trimmed by 0 bases and 6 bases, with 14 bases remaining between them. The germline V gene has CDR1 MNHEY and CDR2 SVGAGI. There are 15 residues in the CDR3. CDR3 nucleotide sequence: TGTGCCAGCAGTTACTCGACGAAGGGAGTACATGGCTACACCTTC. This encodes CASSYSTKGVHGYTF.

The chain links TRBV28 to TRBJ1-1; tentatively, D is TRBD1 (5 bases). The CDR3 runs 14 residues. Trimming left V 6 bases short and J 4 bases short, with 15 bases between. The germline V gene has CDR1 MDHEN and CDR2 SYDVKM. CDR3 residues: CASSLSGGSTEAFF. In DNA form, the CDR3 reads TGTGCCAGCAGCCTCTCGGGGGGGAGCACTGAAGCTTTCTTT. The variable domain in full, with the rest retrieved from reference TRBV28 and TRBJ1-1, is DVKVTQSSRYLVKRTGEKVFLECVQDMDHENMFWYRQDPGLGLRLIYFSYDVKMKEKGDIPEGYSVSREKKERFSLILESASTNQTSMYLCASSLSGGSTEAFFGQGTRLTVV.

J is TRBJ2-3 and V is TRBV7-6; D unresolved. Trimming stripped 5 bases from V and 3 bases from J, with 9 bases between. Germline V CDR1 and CDR2: SGHVS, FNYEAQ. The CDR3 has 13 amino acids. The CDR3 loop is CASSPFRTDTQYF. The DNA of the CDR3 is TGTGCCAGCAGCCCGTTTAGGACAGATACGCAGTATTTT.

The V gene is TRBV5-4, the J gene TRBJ1-5, with 7 bases identical to TRBD1. Germline CDR1 is SGHNT and CDR2 is YYREEE (reference sequence). This CDR3 contains 14 residues. The V and J ends lost 5 bases and 7 bases, in that order; junction bases with no gene match: 9. This chain's CDR3 is CASSLQGSGQPQHF. CDR3 in DNA: TGTGCCAGCAGTCTACAGGGGAGTGGGCAGCCCCAGCATTTT.

A word on this clone: The junction departs from the called germline gene at one end, perhaps through a read error. The rearrangement links TRBV6-1 to TRBJ1-3, with no clear D. The CDR3 consists of 14 residues. Germline V gene lookup returns CDR1 MNHNS and CDR2 SASEGT. The CDR3, as DNA: TGTGCCAGCACTGAATCCGGGTCGGGAAACACCATATATTTT. This sequence encodes CASTESGSGNTIYF.

This chain joins TRBV10-1 and TRBJ2-1, with 11 bases lining up with TRBD2. Unmatched junction bases numbered 7, after V lost 0 bases and J lost 9 bases. The CDR3 spans 16 residues. CDR1 and CDR2 from the germline V gene are WNHNN and SYGVQD (reference sequence). The CDR3 coding sequence is TGCGCCAGCAGTGAGTCTCGTCTAGCGGGGGGAGGTGAGCAGTTCTTC. Translating gives CASSESRLAGGGEQFF.

The chain employs TRBV28 and TRBJ1-2; D ambiguous. Trimming stripped 7 bases from V and 4 bases from J, with 22 bases between. The germline V gene encodes CDR1 MDHEN and CDR2 SYDVKM. The CDR3 sequence is 16 residues long. The CDR3 loop reads CASTPPPGFRVYGYTF. CDR3 DNA: TGTGCCAGCACCCCCCCTCCGGGATTCCGGGTCTATGGCTACACCTTC.

The chain links TRBV23-1 to TRBJ2-7; D is undetermined. TRBV23-1 has ORF status, its function being uncertain. Trimming took 4 bases from V and 1 from J, leaving 8 bases between them. The CDR3 runs 13 residues. CDR3 region: CASSLLRSYEQYF. The CDR3, as DNA: TGCGCCAGCAGTCTCCTTCGGTCCTACGAGCAGTACTTC.

The rearrangement uses TRBV7-8 and TRBJ2-5; 9 nucleotides match TRBD2. The CDR3 loop spans 17 amino acids. Per the germline V gene, CDR1 is SGHVS and CDR2 is FQNEAQ. Trimming at V came to 1 base and at J to 4 bases, leaving 10 bases not matched to a gene. This CDR3 reads CASSLGAGGGAAETQYF. The CDR3 region has the DNA TGTGCCAGCAGCTTAGGAGCGGGCGGGGGGGCCGCAGAGACCCAGTACTTC.

The J gene is TRBJ1-3, the V gene TRBV7-9; weak D call: TRBD1 (5 bases). The CDR3 runs 15 residues. Trimming removed 1 base from V and 1 base from J, with 8 bases in between. Germline V lookup: CDR1 SEHNR, CDR2 FQNEAQ (reference sequence). In nucleotides, the CDR3 is TGTGCCAGCAGCTTAGGGGGCGCTTCTGGAAACACCATATATTTT. It codes for CASSLGGASGNTIYF.

V is TRBV15 and J is TRBJ1-5, with no clear D. Germline CDR1 LNHNV, CDR2 YYDKDF (reference sequence). Between the trimmed V and J ends, which lost 0 bases and 3 bases, there was a span of 9 bases. The CDR3 sequence is 15 residues long. The CDR3 coding sequence is TGTGCCACCAGCAGAGATGGGCAGCCCAATCAGCCCCAGCATTTT. It is translated as CATSRDGQPNQPQHF.

The gene calls are TRBV19 and TRBJ1-1; D is unclear. Looked up from germline, CDR1 is LNHDA and CDR2 is SQIVND (reference sequence). The CDR3 is 15 residues long. V lost 1 base to trimming and J lost 5 bases, with 14 bases between them. CDR3 residues: CASSIGWRDSTEAFF. CDR3 coding DNA: TGTGCCAGTAGTATAGGGTGGAGGGATTCGACTGAAGCTTTCTTT.

This clone was detected once. The chain links TRBV5-1 to TRBJ2-5; 10 bases match TRBD1. Germline V gene data show CDR1 as SGHRS and CDR2 as YFSETQ. The CDR3 spans 14 residues. V lost 5 bases, J lost 5 bases, and 6 bases stayed unmatched. For the CDR3, the DNA is TGCGCCAGCAGTCCGACAGGGGGCTGGGAGACCCAGTACTTC. This sequence encodes CASSPTGGWETQYF.

This chain links TRBV30 with TRBJ2-2; D might be TRBD1 (6 bases). The CDR3 consists of 15 residues. V lost 3 bases and J lost 3, with 14 bases in between. Germline CDR1 GTSNPN, CDR2 SVGIG (reference sequence). The CDR3 DNA reads as TGTGCCTGGAGCTTCGGCAGGGGCTACACCGGGGAGCTGTTTTTT. It codes for CAWSFGRGYTGELFF.